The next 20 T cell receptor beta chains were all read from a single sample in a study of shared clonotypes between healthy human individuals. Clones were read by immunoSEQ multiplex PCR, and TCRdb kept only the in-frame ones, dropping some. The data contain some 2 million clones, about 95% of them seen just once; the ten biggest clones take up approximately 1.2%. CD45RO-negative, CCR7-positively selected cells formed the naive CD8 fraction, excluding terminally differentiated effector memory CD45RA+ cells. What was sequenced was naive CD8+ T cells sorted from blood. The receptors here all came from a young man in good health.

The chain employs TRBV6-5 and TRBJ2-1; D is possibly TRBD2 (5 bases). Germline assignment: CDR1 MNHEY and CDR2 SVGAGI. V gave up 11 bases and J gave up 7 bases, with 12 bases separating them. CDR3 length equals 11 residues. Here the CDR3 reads CAGGSGNEQFF. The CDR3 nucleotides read TGTGCCGGCGGATCGGGGAATGAGCAGTTCTTC.

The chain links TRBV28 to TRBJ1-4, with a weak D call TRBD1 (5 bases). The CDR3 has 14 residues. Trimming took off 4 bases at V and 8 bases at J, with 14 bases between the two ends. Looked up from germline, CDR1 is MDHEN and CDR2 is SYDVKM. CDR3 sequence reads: CASSSIGAGEKLFF. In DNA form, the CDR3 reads TGTGCCAGCAGTTCTATCGGGGCGGGGGAAAAACTGTTTTTT. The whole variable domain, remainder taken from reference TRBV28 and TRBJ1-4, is DVKVTQSSRYLVKRTGEKVFLECVQDMDHENMFWYRQDPGLGLRLIYFSYDVKMKEKGDIPEGYSVSREKKERFSLILESASTNQTSMYLCASSSIGAGEKLFFGSGTQLSVL.

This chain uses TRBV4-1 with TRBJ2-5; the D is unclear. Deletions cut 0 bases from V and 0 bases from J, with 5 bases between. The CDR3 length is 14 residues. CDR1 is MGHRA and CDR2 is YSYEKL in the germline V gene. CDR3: CASSQERHQETQYF. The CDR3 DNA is TGCGCCAGCAGCCAAGAACGGCACCAAGAGACCCAGTACTTC.

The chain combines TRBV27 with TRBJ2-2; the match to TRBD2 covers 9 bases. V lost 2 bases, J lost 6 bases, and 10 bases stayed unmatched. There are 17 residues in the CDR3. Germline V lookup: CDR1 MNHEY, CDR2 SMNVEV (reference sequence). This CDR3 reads CASSLRRLADPPGELFF. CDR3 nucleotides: TGTGCCAGCAGTTTACGAAGACTAGCGGACCCCCCCGGGGAGCTGTTTTTT.

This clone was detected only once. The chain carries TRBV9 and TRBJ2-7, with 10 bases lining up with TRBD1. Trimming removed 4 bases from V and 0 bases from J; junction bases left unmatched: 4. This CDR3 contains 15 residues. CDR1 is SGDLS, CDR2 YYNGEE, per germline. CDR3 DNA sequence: TGTGCCAGCAGCTTGGGACAGGGGATCTCCTACGAGCAGTACTTC. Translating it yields CASSLGQGISYEQYF.

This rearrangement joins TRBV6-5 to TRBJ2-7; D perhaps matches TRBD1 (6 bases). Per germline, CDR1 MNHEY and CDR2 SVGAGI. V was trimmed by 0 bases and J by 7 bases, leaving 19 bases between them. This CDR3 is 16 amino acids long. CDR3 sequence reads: CASSYSGQRPSQEQYF. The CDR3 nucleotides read TGTGCCAGCAGTTACTCCGGACAGAGACCTTCCCAAGAGCAGTACTTC.

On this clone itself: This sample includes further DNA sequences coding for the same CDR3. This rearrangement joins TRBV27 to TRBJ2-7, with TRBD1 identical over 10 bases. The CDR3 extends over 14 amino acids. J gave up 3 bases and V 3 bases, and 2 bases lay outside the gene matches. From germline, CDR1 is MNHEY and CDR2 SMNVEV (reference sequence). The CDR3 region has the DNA TGTGCCAGCAGTTTGACAGGGGGCTACTACGAGCAGTACTTC. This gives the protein CASSLTGGYYEQYF.

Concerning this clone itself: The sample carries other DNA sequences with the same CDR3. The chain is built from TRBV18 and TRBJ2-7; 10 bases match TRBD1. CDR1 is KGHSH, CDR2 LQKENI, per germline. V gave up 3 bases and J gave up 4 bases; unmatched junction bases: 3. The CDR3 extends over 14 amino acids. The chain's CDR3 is CASSPGQGLYEQYF. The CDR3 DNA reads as TGTGCCAGCTCACCGGGACAGGGGTTGTACGAGCAGTACTTC.

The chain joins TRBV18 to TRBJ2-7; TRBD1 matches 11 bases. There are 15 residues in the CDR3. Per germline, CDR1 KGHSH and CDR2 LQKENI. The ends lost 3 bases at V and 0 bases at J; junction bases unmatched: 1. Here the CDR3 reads CASSPGQGDSYEQYF. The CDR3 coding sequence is TGTGCCAGCTCACCGGGACAGGGGGACTCCTACGAGCAGTACTTC.

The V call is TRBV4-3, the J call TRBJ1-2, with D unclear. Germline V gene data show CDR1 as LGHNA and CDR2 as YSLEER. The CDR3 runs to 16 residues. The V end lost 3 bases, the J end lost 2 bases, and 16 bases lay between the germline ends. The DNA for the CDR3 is TGCGCCAGCAGCCAGGAGCCGGTGGCAGCCAACTATGGCTACACCTTC. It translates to CASSQEPVAANYGYTF.

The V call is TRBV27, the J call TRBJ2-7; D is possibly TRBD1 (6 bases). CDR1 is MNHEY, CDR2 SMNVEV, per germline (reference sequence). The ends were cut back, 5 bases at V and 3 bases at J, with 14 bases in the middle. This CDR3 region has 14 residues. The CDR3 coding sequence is TGTGCCAGCAGTGTGGGTGGGGGCCACTACGAGCAGTACTTC. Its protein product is CASSVGGGHYEQYF.

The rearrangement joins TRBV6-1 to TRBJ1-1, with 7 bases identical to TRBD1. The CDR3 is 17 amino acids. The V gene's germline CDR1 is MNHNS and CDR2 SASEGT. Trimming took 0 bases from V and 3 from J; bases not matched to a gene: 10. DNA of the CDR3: TGTGCCAGCAGTGAAGCAGGGGGCGCGGAAATTGACACTGAAGCTTTCTTT. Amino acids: CASSEAGGAEIDTEAFF.

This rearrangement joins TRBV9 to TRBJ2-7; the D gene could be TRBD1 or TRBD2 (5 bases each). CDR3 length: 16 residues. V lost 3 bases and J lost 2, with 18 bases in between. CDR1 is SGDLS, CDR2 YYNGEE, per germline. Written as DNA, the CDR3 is TGTGCCAGCAGCGCCTCCGGGACCCGAAGCCCCTACGAGCAGTACTTC. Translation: CASSASGTRSPYEQYF.

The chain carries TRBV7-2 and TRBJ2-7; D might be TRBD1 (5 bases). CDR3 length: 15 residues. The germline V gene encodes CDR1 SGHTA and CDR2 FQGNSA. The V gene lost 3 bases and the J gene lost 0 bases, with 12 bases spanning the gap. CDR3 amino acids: CASSFGALSSYEQYF. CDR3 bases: TGTGCCAGCAGCTTTGGGGCGCTCAGCTCCTACGAGCAGTACTTC.

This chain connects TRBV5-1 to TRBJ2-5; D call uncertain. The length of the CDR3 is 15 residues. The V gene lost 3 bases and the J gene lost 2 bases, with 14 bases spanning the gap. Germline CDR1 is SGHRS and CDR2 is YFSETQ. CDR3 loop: CASSYSGSIQETQYF. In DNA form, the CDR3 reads TGCGCCAGCAGCTACTCCGGGTCCATACAAGAGACCCAGTACTTC.

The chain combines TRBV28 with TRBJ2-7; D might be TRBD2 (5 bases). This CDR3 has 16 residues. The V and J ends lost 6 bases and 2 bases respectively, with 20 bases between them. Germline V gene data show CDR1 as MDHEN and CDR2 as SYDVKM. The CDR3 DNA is TGTGCCAGCAGCCCTCCCCTGAGGGATTGGCCCTACGAGCAGTACTTC. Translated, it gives CASSPPLRDWPYEQYF.

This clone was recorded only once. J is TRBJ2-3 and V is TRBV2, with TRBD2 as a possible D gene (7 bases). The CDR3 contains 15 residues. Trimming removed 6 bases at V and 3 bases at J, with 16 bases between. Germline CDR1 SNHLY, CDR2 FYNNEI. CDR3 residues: CASRSVGGGTDTQYF. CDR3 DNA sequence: TGTGCCAGCAGATCGGTAGGGGGAGGGACAGATACGCAGTATTTT.

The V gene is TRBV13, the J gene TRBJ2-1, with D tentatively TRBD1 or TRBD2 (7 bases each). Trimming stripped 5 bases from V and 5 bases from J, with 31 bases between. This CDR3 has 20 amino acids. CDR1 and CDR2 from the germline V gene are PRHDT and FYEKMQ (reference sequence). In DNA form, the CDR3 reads TGTGCCAGCAGCGCCTACAGGGGAGTAGGGGCGGGAGCTGGGAACAATGAGCAGTTCTTC. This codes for CASSAYRGVGAGAGNNEQFF.

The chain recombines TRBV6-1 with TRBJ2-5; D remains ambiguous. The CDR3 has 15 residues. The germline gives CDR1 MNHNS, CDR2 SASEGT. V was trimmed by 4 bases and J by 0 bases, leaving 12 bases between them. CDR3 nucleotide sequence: TGTGCCAGCAGTGCCCCACCAGAGTACCAAGAGACCCAGTACTTC. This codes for CASSAPPEYQETQYF.

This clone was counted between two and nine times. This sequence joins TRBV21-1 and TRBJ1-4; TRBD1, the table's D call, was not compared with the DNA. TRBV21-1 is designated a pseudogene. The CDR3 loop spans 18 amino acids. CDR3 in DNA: TGTGCCAGCAGTATCCCCGGGACAGGGGAGGATTGGAATGAAAAACTGTTTTTT. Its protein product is CASSIPGTGEDWNEKLFF.